The clone carrying this T cell receptor (beta chain) was seen just once. The antigen is unknown. The CDR3 length is 12 residues. The V end was cut by 6 bases, the J end by 6 bases, with 11 bases between. Germline V gives CDR1 SGHTA, CDR2 FQGNSA. Despite likely unrecorded immune exposures, the donors were nominally healthy at the time of sampling. The sample comes from a study of cytomegalovirus exposure and HLA in healthy donors. Study information: Unique TCRs numbering approximately 81 million, obtained from HLA-typed donors, made up an early data release.

Primers: 60 Vbeta forward and 13 Jbeta reverse. Repertoires were generated with immunoSEQ multiplex PCR, while TCRdb's copy carries only in-frame clones and drops some. The data hold 150,000 to 200,000 clones, with roughly 71% observed a single time. Study-level points and caveats: Later analysis identified 16,000 or so TCR beta sequences associated with HLA alleles, using a false discovery rate threshold of 0.05. The productive fraction for most TCR beta V segments was about 87% or about 30% in an earlier analysis.

The chain links TRBV7-2 to TRBJ1-2, with TRBD1 as a possible D gene (5 bases). The receptor was isolated from a male donor in good health and CMV-seropositive. Material: PBMCs. CDR3 DNA sequence: TGTGCCAGCAGGGGGCCCCCGGATGGCTACACCTTC. Protein sequence: CASRGPPDGYTF. Supplemented by reference TRBV7-2 and TRBJ1-2, the full variable domain reads GAGVSQSPSNKVTEKGKDVELRCDPISGHTALYWYRQSLGQGLEFLIYFQGNSAPDKSGLPSDRFSAERTGGSVSTLTIQRTQQEDSAVYLCASRGPPDGYTFGSGTRLTVV.